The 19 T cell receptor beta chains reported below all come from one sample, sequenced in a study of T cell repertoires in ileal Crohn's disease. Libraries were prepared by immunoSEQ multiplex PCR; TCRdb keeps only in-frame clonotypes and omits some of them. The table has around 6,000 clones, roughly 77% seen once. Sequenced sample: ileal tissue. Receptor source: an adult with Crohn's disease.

CDR3 protein: CASSGASGSYNEQFF. The CDR3 DNA follows: TGTGCCAGCAGTGGGGCTAGCGGGAGTTACAATGAGCAGTTCTTC. The chain links TRBV2 to TRBJ2-1; 10 bases match TRBD2. J lost 4 bases, V lost 4 bases, and 4 bases had no gene match. The CDR3 has 15 residues. CDR1 SNHLY and CDR2 FYNNEI come from the germline V gene.

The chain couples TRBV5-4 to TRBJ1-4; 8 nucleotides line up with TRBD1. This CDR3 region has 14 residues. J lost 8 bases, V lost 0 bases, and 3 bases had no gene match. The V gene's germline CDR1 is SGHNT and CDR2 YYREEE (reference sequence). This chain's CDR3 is CASSLGQGHEKLFF. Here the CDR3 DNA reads TGTGCCAGCAGCTTGGGACAGGGGCACGAAAAACTGTTTTTT.

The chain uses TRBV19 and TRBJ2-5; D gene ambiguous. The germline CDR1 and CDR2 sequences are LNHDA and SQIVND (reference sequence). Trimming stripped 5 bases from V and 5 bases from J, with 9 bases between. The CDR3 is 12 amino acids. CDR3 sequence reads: CASSPDGETQYF. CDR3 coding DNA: TGTGCCAGTAGTCCCGACGGGGAGACCCAGTACTTC.

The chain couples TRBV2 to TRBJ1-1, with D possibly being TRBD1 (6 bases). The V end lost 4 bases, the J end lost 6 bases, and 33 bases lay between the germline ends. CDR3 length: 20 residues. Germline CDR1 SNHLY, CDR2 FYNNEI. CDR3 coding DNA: TGTGCCAGCAGTGTTACTGTTACAGGGCCTGACTTCGTCTGGGTTGCTGAAGCTTTCTTT. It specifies CASSVTVTGPDFVWVAEAFF.

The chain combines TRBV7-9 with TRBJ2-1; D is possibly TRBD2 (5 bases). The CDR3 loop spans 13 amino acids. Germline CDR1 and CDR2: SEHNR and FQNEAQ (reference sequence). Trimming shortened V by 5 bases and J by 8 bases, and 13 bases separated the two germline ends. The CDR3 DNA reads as TGTGCCAGCAGCCATCCCGGAGGCCATGAGCAGTTCTTC. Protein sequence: CASSHPGGHEQFF.

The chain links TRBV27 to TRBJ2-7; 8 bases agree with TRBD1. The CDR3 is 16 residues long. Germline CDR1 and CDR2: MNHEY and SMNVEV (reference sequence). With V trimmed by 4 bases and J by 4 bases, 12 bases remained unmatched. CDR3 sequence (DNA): TGTGCCAGCAGTTCAGAGGCGGACAGGGTAGTGTACGAGCAGTACTTC. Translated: CASSSEADRVVYEQYF.

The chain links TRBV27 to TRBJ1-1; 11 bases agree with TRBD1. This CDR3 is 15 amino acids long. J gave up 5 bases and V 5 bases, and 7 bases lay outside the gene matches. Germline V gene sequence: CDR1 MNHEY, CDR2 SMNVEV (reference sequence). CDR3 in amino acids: CASSAGTGGRTEAFF. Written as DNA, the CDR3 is TGTGCCAGCAGTGCCGGGACAGGGGGAAGAACTGAAGCTTTCTTT.

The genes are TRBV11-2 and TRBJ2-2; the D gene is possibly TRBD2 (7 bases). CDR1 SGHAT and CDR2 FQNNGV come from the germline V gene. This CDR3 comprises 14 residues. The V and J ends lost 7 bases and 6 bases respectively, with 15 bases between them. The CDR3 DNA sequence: TGTGCCAGCAACCAAGGGGGGGGAGCCGGGGAGCTGTTTTTT. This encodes CASNQGGGAGELFF.

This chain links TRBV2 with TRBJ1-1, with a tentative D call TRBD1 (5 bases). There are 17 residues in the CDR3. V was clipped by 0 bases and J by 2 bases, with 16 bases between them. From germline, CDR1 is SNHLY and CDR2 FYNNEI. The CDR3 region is CASSEAGPQGFNTEAFF. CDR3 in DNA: TGTGCCAGCAGTGAAGCGGGGCCCCAGGGATTTAACACTGAAGCTTTCTTT. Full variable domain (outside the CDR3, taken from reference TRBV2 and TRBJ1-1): EPEVTQTPSHQVTQMGQEVILRCVPISNHLYFYWYRQILGQKVEFLVSFYNNEISEKSEIFDDQFSVERPDGSNFTLKIRSTKLEDSAMYFCASSEAGPQGFNTEAFFGQGTRLTVV.

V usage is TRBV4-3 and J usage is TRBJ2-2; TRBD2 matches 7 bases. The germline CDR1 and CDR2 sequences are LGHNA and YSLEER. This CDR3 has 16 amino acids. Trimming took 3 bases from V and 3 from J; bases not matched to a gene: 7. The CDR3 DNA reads TGCGCCAGCAGCCAGCAACTAGCGCGATACACCGGGGAGCTGTTTTTT. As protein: CASSQQLARYTGELFF.

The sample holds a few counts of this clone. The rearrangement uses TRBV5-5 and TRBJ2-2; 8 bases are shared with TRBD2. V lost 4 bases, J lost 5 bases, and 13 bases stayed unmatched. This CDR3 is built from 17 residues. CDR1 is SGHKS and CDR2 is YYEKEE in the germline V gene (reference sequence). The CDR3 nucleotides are TGTGCCAGCAGCCCTTTGGTAGCGGGATGGGGGACCGGGGAGCTGTTTTTT. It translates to CASSPLVAGWGTGELFF.

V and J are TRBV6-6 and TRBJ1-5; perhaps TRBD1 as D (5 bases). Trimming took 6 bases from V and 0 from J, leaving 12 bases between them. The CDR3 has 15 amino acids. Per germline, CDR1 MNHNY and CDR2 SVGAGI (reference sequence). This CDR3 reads CASRSGTYSNQPQHF. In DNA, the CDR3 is TGTGCCAGCAGGTCCGGGACTTATAGCAATCAGCCCCAGCATTTT.

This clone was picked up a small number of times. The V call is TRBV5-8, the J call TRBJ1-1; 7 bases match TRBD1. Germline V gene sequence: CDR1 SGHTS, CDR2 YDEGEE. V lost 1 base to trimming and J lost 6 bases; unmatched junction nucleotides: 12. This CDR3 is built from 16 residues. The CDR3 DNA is TGTGCCAGCAGCTTGCACCTACTACAGGGGTCAGCTGAAGCTTTCTTT. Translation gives CASSLHLLQGSAEAFF.

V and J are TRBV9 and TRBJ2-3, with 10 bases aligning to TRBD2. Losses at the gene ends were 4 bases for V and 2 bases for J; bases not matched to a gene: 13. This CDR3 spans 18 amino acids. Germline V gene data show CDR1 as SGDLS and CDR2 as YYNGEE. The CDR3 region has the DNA TGTGCCAGCAGCCCCGACCTCGGACTAGCGGACTACACAGATACGCAGTATTTT. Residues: CASSPDLGLADYTDTQYF.

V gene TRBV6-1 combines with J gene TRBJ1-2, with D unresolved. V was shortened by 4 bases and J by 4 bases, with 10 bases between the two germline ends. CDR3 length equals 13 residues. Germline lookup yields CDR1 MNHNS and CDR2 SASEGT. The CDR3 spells CASSVQEPYGYTF. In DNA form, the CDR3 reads TGTGCCAGCAGTGTTCAGGAACCCTATGGCTACACCTTC.

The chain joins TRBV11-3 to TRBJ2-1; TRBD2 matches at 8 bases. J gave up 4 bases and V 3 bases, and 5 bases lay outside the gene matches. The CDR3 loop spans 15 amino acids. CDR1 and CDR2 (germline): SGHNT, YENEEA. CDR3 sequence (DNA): TGTGCCAGCAGCTTGGGTACTAGCGGTTACAATGAGCAGTTCTTC. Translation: CASSLGTSGYNEQFF.

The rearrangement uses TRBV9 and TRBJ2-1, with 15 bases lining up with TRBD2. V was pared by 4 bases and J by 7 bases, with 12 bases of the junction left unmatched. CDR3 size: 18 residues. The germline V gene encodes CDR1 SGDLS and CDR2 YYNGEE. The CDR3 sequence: CASSPGTSGRITGNEQFF. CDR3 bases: TGTGCCAGCAGCCCTGGGACTAGCGGGAGGATCACCGGTAATGAGCAGTTCTTC.

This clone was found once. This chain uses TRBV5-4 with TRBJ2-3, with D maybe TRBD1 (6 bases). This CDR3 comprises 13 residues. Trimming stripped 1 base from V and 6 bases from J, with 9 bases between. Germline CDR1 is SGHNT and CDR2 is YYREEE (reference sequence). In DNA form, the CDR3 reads TGTGCCAGCAGCTTGAACAGGGAGGATACGCAGTATTTT. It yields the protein CASSLNREDTQYF. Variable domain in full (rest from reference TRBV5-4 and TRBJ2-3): ETGVTQSPTHLIKTRGQQVTLRCSSQSGHNTVSWYQQALGQGPQFIFQYYREEENGRGNFPPRFSGLQFPNYSSELNVNALELDDSALYLCASSLNREDTQYFGPGTRLTVL.

The CDR3 region is CAGGTATGNTIYF. The DNA of the CDR3 is TGTGCCGGAGGGACAGCTACTGGAAACACCATATATTTT. The gene calls are TRBV6-1 and TRBJ1-3, with 7 bases identical to TRBD1. J lost 2 bases, V lost 11 bases, and 6 bases had no gene match. Germline V gene sequence: CDR1 MNHNS, CDR2 SASEGT. The CDR3 totals 13 residues.